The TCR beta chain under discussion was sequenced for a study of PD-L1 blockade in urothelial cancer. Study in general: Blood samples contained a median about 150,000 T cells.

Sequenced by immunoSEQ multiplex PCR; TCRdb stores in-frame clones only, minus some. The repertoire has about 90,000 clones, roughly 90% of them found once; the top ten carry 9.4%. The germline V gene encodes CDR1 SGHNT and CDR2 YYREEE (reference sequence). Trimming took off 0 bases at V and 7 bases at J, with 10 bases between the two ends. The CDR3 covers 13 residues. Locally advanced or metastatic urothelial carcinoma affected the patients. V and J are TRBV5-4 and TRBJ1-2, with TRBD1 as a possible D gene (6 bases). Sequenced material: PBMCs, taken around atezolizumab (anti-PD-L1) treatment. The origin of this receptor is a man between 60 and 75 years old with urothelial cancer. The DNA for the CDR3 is TGTGCCAGCAGCTTGGACAGGGTTGCTGGCTACACCTTC. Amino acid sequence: CASSLDRVAGYTF.